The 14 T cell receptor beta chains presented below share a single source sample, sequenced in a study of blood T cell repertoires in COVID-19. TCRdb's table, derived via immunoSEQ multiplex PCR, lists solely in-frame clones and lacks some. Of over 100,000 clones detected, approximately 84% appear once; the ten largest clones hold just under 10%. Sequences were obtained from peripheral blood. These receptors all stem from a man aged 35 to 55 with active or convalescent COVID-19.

As DNA, the CDR3 is TGCGCCAGCAGCTTGGGTTCCGCACCGGTATCATACAATGAGCAGTTCTTC. Encoded protein: CASSLGSAPVSYNEQFF. This chain joins TRBV5-1 and TRBJ2-1; D call uncertain. Trimming stripped 0 bases from V and 4 bases from J, with 17 bases between. In germline, CDR1 is SGHRS, CDR2 YFSETQ. The CDR3 covers 17 residues.

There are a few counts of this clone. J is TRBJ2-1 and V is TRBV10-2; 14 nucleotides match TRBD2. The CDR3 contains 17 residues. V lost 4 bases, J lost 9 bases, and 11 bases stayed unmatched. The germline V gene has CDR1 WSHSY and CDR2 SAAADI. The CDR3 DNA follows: TGCGCCAGCAGTGGACTAGCGGGGGGGCCTTTTGCGAGTGAGCAGTTCTTC. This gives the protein CASSGLAGGPFASEQFF.

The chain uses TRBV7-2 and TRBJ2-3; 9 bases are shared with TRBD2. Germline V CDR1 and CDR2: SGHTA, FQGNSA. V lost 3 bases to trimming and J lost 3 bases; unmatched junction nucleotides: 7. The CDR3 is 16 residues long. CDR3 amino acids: CASSFGSGGITDTQYF. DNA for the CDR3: TGTGCCAGCAGCTTCGGGAGCGGGGGGATAACAGATACGCAGTATTTT.

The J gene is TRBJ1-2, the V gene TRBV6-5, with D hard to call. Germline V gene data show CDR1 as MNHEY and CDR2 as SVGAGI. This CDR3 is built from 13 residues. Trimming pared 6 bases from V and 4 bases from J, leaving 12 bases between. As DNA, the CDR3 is TGTGCCAGCAGCCAACCATCGGGCTATGGCTACACCTTC. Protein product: CASSQPSGYGYTF.

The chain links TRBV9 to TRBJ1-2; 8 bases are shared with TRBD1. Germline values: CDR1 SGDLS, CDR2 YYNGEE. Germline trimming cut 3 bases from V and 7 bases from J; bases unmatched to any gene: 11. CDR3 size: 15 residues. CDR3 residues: CASSDPQDRDFGYTF. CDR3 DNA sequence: TGTGCCAGCAGCGATCCCCAGGACAGGGATTTTGGCTACACCTTC. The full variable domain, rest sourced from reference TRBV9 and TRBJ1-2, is DSGVTQTPKHLITATGQRVTLRCSPRSGDLSVYWYQQSLDQGLQFLIQYYNGEERAKGNILERFSAQQFPDLHSELNLSSLELGDSALYFCASSDPQDRDFGYTFGSGTRLTVV.

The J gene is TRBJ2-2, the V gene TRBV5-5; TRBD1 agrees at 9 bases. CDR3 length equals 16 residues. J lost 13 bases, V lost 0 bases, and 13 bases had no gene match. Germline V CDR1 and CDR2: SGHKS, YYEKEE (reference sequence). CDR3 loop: CASSLEGTGKISRLFF. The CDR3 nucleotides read TGTGCCAGCAGCTTGGAGGGGACAGGGAAGATTTCTAGGCTGTTTTTT.

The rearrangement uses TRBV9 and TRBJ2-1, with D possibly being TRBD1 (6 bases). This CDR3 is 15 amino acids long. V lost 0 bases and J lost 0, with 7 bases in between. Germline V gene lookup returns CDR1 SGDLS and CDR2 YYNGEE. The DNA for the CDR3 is TGTGCCAGCAGCGTAGCGGACAGCTCCTACAATGAGCAGTTCTTC. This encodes CASSVADSSYNEQFF.

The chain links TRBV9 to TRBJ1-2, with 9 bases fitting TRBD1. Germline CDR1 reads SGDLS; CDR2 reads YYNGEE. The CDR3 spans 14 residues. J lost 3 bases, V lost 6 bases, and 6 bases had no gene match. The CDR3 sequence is CASTTGGGDYGYTF. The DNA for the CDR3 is TGTGCCAGCACAACAGGGGGCGGAGACTATGGCTACACCTTC.

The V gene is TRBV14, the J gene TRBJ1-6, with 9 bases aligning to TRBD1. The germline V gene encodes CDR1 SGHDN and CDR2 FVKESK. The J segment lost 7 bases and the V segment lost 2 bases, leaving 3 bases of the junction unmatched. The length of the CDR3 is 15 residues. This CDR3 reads CASSQSGTGNSPLHF. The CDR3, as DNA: TGTGCCAGCAGCCAATCAGGGACAGGGAATTCACCCCTCCACTTT.

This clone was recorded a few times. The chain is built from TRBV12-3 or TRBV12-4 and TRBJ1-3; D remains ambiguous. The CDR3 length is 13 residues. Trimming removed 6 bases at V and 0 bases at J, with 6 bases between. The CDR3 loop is CASRSRSGNTIYF. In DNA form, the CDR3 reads TGTGCCAGCAGGTCCCGCTCTGGAAACACCATATATTTT.

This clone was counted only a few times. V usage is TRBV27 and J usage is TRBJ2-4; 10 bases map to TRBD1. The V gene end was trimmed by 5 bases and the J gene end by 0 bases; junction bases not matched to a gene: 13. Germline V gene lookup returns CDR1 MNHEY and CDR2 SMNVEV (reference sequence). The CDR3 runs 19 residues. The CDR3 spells CASSPRPGTGAIAKNIQYF. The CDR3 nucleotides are TGTGCCAGCAGTCCACGTCCCGGGACAGGGGCCATAGCCAAAAACATTCAGTACTTC.

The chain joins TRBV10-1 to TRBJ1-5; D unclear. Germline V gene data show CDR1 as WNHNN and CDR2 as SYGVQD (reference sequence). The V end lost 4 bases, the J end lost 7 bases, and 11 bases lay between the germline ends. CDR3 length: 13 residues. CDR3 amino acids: CASSVGEGQPQHF. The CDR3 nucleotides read TGCGCCAGCAGTGTCGGGGAAGGGCAGCCCCAGCATTTT.

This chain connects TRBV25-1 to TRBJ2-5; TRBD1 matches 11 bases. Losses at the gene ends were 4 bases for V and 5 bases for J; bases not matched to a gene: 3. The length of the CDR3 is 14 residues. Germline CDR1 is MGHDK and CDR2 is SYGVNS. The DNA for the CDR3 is TGTGCCAGCAGTGCGGGACAGGGGGGGGAGACCCAGTACTTC. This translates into CASSAGQGGETQYF.

The CDR3 DNA follows: TGTGCCTGGAGTGTCAGAGGGATTCTGTACAATGAGCAGTTCTTC. Its protein is CAWSVRGILYNEQFF. The chain recombines TRBV30 with TRBJ2-1; TRBD2 is a possible D gene (5 bases). The CDR3 is made up of 15 amino acids. Trimming pared 0 bases from V and 4 bases from J, leaving 13 bases between. The germline gives CDR1 GTSNPN, CDR2 SVGIG (reference sequence).